This TCR beta chain was identified in a study of blood T cells in healthy people across ages. Points on this clonotype: Its antigen is not identified.

Study-level points and caveats: Naive CD4+ cells and diversity were both higher in long-lived donors than in aged donors.

Through a sample-barcoded 5' primer and a J-beta primer mix, a second PCR was run for roughly 6 to 11 cycles. Using its own MiXCR run on the 5' RACE reads, TCRdb lists one record per CDR3 protein. Among more than 1 million distinct CDR3 sequences, 40% to 55% were seen once, and the ten largest hold 18%. The CDR3 contains 15 residues. Germline values: CDR1 SGHTA, CDR2 FQGNSA. The V gene end was trimmed by 5 bases and the J gene end by 4 bases; junction bases not matched to a gene: 5. The chain combines TRBV7-2 with TRBJ2-3; 11 nucleotides agree with TRBD1. Specimen: blood. This sequence was found in a woman aged 60-70 years in good health. CDR3 amino acids: CASSPTGQGADTQYF. The CDR3 DNA reads as TGTGCCAGCAGCCCCACGGGACAGGGGGCAGATACGCAGTATTTT. The variable domain in full, with the rest retrieved from reference TRBV7-2 and TRBJ2-3, is GAGVSQSPSNKVTEKGKDVELRCDPISGHTALYWYRQSLGQGLEFLIYFQGNSAPDKSGLPSDRFSAERTGGSVSTLTIQRTQQEDSAVYLCASSPTGQGADTQYFGPGTRLTVL.